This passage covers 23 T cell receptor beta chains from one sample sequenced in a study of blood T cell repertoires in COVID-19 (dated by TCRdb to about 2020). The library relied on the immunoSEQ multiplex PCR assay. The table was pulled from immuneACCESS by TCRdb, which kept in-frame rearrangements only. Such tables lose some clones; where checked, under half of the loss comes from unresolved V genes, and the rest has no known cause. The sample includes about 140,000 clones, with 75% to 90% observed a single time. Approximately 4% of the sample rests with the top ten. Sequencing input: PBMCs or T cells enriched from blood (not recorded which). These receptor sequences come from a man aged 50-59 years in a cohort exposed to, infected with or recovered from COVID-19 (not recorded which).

The CDR3 DNA is TGTGCCAGCAGTTTACAGGGGGCTTTGAACACTGAAGCTTTCTTT. Protein: CASSLQGALNTEAFF. The rearrangement links TRBV28 to TRBJ1-1; 8 nucleotides line up with TRBD1. Trimming cost V 2 bases and J 0 bases; bases outside gene matches: 2. Germline CDR1 MDHEN, CDR2 SYDVKM. The CDR3 is made up of 15 amino acids.

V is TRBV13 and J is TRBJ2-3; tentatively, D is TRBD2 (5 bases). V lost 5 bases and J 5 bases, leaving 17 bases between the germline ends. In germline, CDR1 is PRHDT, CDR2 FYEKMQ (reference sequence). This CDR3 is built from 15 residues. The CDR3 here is CASSPLSEGIDTQYF. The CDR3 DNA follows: TGTGCCAGCAGCCCTCTGAGCGAGGGTATAGATACGCAGTATTTT.

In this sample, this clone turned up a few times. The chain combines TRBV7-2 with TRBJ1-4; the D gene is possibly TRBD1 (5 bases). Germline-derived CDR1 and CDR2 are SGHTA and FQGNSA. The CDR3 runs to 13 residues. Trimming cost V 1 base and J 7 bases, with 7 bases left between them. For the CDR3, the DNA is TGTGCCAGCAGCTTAGTGGGGGGTGAAAAACTGTTTTTT. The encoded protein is CASSLVGGEKLFF.

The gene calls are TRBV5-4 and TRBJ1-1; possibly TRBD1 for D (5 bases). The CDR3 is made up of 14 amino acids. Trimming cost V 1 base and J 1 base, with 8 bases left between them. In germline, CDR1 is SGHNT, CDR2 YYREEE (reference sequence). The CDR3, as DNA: TGTGCCAGCAGCTTGCTGGGGGGGAACACTGAAGCTTTCTTT. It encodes CASSLLGGNTEAFF.

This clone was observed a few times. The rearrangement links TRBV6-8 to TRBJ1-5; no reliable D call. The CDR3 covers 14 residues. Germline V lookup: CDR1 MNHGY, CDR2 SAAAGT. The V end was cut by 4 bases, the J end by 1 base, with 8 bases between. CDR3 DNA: TGTGCCAGCAGTTGGTACAGAAGCAATCAGCCCCAGCATTTT. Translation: CASSWYRSNQPQHF.

CDR3 residues: CASIKERGGSGNQPQHF. The CDR3 DNA sequence: TGTGCCAGCATCAAAGAGAGAGGGGGTTCTGGCAATCAGCCCCAGCATTTT. The rearrangement joins TRBV6-4 to TRBJ1-5, with a possible D match to TRBD1 (6 bases). The CDR3 covers 17 residues. Trimming shortened V by 7 bases and J by 2 bases, and 21 bases separated the two germline ends. Germline loops: CDR1 MRHNA, CDR2 SNTAGT.

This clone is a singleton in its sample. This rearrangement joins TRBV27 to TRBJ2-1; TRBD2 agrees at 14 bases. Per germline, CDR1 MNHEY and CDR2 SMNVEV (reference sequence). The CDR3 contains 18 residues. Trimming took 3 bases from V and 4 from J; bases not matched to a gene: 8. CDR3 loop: CASSFGGLAGELYNEQFF. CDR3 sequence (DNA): TGTGCCAGCAGTTTTGGGGGACTAGCGGGAGAACTATACAATGAGCAGTTCTTC.

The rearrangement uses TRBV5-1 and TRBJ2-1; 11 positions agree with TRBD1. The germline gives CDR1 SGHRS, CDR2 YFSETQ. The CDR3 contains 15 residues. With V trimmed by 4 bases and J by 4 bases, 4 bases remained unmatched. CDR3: CASSVGQGAYNEQFF. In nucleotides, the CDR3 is TGCGCCAGCAGCGTTGGACAGGGGGCGTACAATGAGCAGTTCTTC.

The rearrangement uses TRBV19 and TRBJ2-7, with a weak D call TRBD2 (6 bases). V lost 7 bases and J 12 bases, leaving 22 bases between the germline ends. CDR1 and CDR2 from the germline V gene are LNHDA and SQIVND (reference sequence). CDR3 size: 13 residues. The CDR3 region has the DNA TGTGCCAGTACCCCCACGAGCGGGCGAAGTACGTACTTC. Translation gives CASTPTSGRSTYF. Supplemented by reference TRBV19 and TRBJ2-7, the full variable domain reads DGGITQSPKYLFRKEGQNVTLSCEQNLNHDAMYWYRQDPGQGLRLIYYSQIVNDFQKGDIAEGYSVSREKKESFPLTVTSAQKNPTAFYLCASTPTSGRSTYFGPGTRLTVT.

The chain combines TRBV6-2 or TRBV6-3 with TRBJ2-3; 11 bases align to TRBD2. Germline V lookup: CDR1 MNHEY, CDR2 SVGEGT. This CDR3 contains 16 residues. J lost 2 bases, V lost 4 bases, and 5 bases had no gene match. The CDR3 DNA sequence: TGTGCCAGCAGTTGGGGACTAGCGGCTAACACAGATACGCAGTATTTT. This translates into CASSWGLAANTDTQYF.

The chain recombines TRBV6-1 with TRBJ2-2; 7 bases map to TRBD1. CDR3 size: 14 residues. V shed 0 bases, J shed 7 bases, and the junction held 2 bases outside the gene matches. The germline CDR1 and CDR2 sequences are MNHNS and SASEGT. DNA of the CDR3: TGTGCCAGCAGTGAAGCCGACAGGGTCGGGGAGCTGTTTTTT. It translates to CASSEADRVGELFF.

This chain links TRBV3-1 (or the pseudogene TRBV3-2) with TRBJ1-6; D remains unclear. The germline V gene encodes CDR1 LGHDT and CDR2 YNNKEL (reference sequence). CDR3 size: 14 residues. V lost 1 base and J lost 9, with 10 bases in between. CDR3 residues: CASSQGPGVSPLHF. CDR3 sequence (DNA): TGTGCCAGCAGCCAAGGCCCCGGGGTTTCACCCCTCCACTTT.

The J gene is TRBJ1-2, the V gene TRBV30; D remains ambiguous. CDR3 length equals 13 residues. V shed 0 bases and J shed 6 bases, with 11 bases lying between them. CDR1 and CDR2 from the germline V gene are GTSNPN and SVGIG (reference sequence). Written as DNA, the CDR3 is TGTGCCTGGAGTGTTGGGCAGACCAATGGCTACACCTTC. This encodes CAWSVGQTNGYTF.

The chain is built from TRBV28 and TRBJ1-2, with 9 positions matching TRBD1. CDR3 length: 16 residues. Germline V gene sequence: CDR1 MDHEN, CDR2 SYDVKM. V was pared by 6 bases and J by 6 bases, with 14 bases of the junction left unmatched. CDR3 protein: CASSFGGGDRVHGYTF. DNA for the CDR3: TGTGCCAGCAGCTTTGGGGGAGGGGACAGGGTACATGGCTACACCTTC.

The CDR3 DNA follows: TGTGCCAGCAGTTTAGCGGGGGCGGTTGAGCAGTACTTC. This sequence encodes CASSLAGAVEQYF. The rearrangement links TRBV12-3 or TRBV12-4 to TRBJ2-7; tentative D call: TRBD1 (6 bases). This CDR3 has 13 amino acids. V lost 0 bases and J 7 bases, leaving 10 bases between the germline ends.

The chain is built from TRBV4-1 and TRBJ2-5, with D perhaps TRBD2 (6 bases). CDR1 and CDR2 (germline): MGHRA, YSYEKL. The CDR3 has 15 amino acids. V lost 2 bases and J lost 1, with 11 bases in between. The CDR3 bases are TGCGCCAGCAGCCAACCAGGGACTCTCCAAGAGACCCAGTACTTC. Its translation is CASSQPGTLQETQYF.

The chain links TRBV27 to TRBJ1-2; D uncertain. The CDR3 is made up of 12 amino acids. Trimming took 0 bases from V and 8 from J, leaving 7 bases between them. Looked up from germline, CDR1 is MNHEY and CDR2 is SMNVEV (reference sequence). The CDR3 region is CASSLSGRGYTF. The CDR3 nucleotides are TGTGCCAGCAGTTTATCCGGGAGAGGCTACACCTTC.

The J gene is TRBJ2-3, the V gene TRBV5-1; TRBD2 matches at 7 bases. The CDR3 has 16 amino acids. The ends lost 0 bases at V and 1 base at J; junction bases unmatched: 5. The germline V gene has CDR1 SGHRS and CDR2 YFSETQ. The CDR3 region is CASSLGASGRTDTQYF. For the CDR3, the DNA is TGCGCCAGCAGCTTGGGAGCTAGCGGACGCACAGATACGCAGTATTTT.

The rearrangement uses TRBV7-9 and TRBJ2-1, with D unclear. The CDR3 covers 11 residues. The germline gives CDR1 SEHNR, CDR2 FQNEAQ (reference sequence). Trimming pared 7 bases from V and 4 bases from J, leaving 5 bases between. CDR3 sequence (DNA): TGTGCCAGCAAGCGATACAATGAGCAGTTCTTC. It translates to CASKRYNEQFF.

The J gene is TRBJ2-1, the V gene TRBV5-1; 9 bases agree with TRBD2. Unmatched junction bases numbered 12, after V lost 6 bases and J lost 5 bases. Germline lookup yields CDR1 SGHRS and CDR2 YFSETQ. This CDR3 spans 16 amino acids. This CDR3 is CASTPWAGGPNNEQFF. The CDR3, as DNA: TGCGCCAGCACCCCGTGGGCGGGGGGGCCCAACAATGAGCAGTTCTTC.

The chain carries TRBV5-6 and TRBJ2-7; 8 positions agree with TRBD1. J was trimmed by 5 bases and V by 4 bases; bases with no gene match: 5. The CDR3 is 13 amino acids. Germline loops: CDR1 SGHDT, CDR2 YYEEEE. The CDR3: CASSPETGDEQYF. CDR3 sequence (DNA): TGTGCCAGCAGCCCCGAGACAGGGGACGAGCAGTACTTC.

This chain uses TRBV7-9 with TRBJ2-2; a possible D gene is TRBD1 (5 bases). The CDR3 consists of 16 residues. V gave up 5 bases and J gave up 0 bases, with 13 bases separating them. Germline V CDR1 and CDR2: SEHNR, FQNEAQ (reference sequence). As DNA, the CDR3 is TGTGCCAGCAGCCCTTCCCGGACATCGAACACCGGGGAGCTGTTTTTT. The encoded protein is CASSPSRTSNTGELFF.

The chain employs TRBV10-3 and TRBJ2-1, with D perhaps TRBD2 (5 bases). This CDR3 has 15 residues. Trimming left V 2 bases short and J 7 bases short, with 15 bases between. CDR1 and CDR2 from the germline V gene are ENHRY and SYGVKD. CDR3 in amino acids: CAISEGKTSGNEQFF. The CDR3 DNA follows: TGTGCCATCAGTGAGGGCAAGACATCGGGGAATGAGCAGTTCTTC.